This T cell receptor beta chain was sequenced for a study of T cell responses to AZD1222 COVID-19 vaccine. Clones were sequenced by immunoSEQ multiplex PCR, and TCRdb holds only the in-frame ones, with some missing. The sample records some 90,000 clones, 80% to 90% being singletons. The germline V gene encodes CDR1 MDHEN and CDR2 SYDVKM. The V and J ends lost 5 bases and 5 bases, in that order; junction bases with no gene match: 13. The CDR3 contains 16 residues. V gene TRBV28 combines with J gene TRBJ2-5, with 8 bases matching TRBD2. This clonotype was obtained from an adult in good health. Source: peripheral blood, taken on day 0 of AZD1222 vaccination. CDR3 protein: CASSELAGAQGETQYF. The CDR3 DNA is TGTGCCAGCAGTGAGCTAGCGGGCGCGCAGGGGGAGACCCAGTACTTC.